This T cell receptor (beta chain) was recorded in a study of spatial heterogeneity in lung cancer. Indicated time point: blood at routine non-recurrence follow-up after resection. Whole RNA from tumor, nontumor lung or frozen PBMC was sequenced unsorted. Every TCR cDNA molecule bore its own unique molecular identifier. TCRdb reprocessed the 5' RACE reads via MiXCR and lists one record per CDR3 protein. The sample consists of about 27,000 distinct CDR3 sequences, approximately 5.1% of them appearing once. General study points: There were more appearances of ubiquitous expanded tumor TCRs in blood at resection than at follow-up.

This clonotype has only a few counts. What it binds is not known. Trimming removed 3 bases from V and 1 base from J; junction bases left unmatched: 4. CDR1 is DFQATT and CDR2 is SNEGSKA in the germline V gene (reference sequence). The CDR3 runs 14 residues. The chain combines TRBV20-1 with TRBJ2-5, with 8 positions matching TRBD1. Material: PBMCs, obtained at follow-up. This receptor was obtained from a female donor with early-stage non-small cell lung cancer. The CDR3 DNA follows: TGCAGTGCTAGCATTACAGGGGGCCAAGAGACCCAGTACTTC. It is translated as CSASITGGQETQYF.